Listed here are 4 T cell receptor beta chains from one sample, sequenced in a study of T cells after yellow fever vaccination. MiXCR was run by TCRdb on the 5' RACE reads, yielding one entry per CDR3 protein. The sample records a few hundred thousand distinct CDR3 sequences, 6.9% being singletons. The material was CD4+ T cells sorted from PBMCs, obtained 15 days after the yellow fever booster vaccination. These receptors were obtained from a man aged 25 to 40 who received the YFV17D yellow fever vaccine.

With respect to this clonotype: Since a much larger clone is just one base distant, this may be a read error. The chain is built from TRBV6-2 or TRBV6-3 and TRBJ2-7; D may match TRBD1 or TRBD2 (5 bases each). From germline, CDR1 is MNHEY and CDR2 SVGEGT. The CDR3 contains 12 residues. DNA of the CDR3: TGTGCCAGCAAAGAGACAGACTACCAGCAGTACTTC. It is translated as CASKETDYQQYF.

J is TRBJ2-5 and V is TRBV18; 7 bases agree with TRBD2. This CDR3 is 15 amino acids long. The germline V gene has CDR1 KGHSH and CDR2 LQKENI. V lost 3 bases, J lost 2 bases, and 6 bases stayed unmatched. Written as DNA, the CDR3 is TGTGCCAGCTCACCTCTGCGCGGGGGACAAGAGACCCAGTACTTC. It encodes CASSPLRGGQETQYF.

This clonotype was counted many times. The chain is built from TRBV6-5 and TRBJ2-3; 9 bases map to TRBD2. Germline CDR1 reads MNHEY; CDR2 reads SVGAGI. Unmatched junction bases numbered 4, after V lost 2 bases and J lost 7 bases. This CDR3 has 14 amino acids. DNA of the CDR3: TGTGCCAGCAGTTACGGCGGGAGGGCGAATACGCAGTATTTT. Protein sequence: CASSYGGRANTQYF.

Only a few counts were recorded for this clonotype. The CDR3 here is CASSPPLAGFTDTQYF. The DNA for the CDR3 is TGCGCCAGCAGCCCCCCGTTAGCGGGATTTACAGATACGCAGTATTTT. This rearrangement joins TRBV5-1 to TRBJ2-3, with 8 bases that match TRBD2. Trimming took 4 bases from V and 3 from J; bases not matched to a gene: 10. The germline gives CDR1 SGHRS, CDR2 YFSETQ. This CDR3 comprises 16 residues.